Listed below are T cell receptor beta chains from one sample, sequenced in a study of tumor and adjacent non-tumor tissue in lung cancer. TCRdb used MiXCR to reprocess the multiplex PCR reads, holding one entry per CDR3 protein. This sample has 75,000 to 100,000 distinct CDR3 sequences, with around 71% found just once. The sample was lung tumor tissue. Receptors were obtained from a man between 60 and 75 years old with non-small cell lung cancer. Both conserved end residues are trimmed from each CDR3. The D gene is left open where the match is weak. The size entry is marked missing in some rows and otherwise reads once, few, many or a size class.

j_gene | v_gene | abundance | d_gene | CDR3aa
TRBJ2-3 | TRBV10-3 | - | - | AISLWSGGRDTQY
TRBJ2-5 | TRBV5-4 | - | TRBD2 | ANSMVLAGGQETQY
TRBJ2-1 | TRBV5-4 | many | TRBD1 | ASSSGQDNEQF
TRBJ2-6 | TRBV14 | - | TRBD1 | ASSRQTGAGANVLT
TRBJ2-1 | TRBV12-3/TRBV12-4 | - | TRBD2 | ASRLASGRLNEQF
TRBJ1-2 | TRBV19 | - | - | ASSISDSYGYT
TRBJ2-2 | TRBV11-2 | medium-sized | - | ASSLVVGTGELF
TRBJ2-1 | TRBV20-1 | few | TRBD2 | SARGAGGGEQF
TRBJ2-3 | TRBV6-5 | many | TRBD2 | ASMSTGGSSTDTQY
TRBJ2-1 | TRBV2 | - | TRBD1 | ASSRGQGELYEQF
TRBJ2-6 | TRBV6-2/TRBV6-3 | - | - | ANRDTISGANVLT
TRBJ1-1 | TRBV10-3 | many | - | AISESKTGNTEAF
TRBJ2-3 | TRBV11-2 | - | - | ASSRATTVADTQY
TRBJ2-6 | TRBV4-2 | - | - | DSSQLGGLEANVLT
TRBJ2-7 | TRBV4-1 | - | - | TSSQDPQGNNYYEQY
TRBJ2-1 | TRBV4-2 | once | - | AGRQDGNPGTYNEQF
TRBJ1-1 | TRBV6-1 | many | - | ASSVSANTEAF
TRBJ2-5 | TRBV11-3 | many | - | ASSLDSGTDEETQY
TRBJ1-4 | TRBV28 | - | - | ASGWHTINEKLF
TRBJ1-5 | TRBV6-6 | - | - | ASTVSLVYSNQPQH
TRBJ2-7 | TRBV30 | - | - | AWAGITFEQY
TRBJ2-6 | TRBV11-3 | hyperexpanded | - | ASSQQGSGANVLT
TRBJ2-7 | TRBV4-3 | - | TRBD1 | ATSQDKGRGLSKQY
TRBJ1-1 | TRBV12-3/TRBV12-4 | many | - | ASSLAGRLNTEAF
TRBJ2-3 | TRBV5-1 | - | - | AIAPSGTSTDTQY
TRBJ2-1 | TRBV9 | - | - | TSSAGLYPDEQF
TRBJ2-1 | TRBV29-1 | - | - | SVDGSHNSYNEQF
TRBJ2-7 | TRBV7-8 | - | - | ASKHSGSDEQY
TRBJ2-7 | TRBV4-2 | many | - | ASSLEQGYEQY
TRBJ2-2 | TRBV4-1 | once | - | TSSQIGGNTGELF
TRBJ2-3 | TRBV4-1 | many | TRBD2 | ASSQESGTSGRTDTQY
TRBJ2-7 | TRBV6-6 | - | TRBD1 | ASSLVVVRDRNSWEQC
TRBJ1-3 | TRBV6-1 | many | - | ASSRSGVESGNTIY
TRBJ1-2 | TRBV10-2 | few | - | ANTRTPNYGYT
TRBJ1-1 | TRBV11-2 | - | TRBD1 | ASRTTTGVAEAF
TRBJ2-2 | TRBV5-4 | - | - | ASSTGPTGKLF
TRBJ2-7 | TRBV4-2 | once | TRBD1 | TSSQDQGVNFYEQY
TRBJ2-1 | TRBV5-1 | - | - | ASRWGEGTVGNEQF
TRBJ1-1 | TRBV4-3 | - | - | ASCKSLGAEAF
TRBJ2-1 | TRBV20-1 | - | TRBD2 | STRAASGRNNEQL
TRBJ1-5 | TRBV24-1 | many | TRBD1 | ATSEGQGVANQPQH
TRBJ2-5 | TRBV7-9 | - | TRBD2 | ASSLRGLSSGAETQY
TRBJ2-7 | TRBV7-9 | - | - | ASSQGGTGRRPFYEQY
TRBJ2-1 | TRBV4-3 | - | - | ASSQDYGLSNNKQF
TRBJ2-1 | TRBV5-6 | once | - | ASSGSGRYNEHF
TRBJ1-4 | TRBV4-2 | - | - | ARTPRDIGFNEKLF
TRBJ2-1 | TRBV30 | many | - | AWSSDGRNEQF
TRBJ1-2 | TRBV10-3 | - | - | AISPGRLNYGYT
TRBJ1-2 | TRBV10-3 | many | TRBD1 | AISDSGQGGYT